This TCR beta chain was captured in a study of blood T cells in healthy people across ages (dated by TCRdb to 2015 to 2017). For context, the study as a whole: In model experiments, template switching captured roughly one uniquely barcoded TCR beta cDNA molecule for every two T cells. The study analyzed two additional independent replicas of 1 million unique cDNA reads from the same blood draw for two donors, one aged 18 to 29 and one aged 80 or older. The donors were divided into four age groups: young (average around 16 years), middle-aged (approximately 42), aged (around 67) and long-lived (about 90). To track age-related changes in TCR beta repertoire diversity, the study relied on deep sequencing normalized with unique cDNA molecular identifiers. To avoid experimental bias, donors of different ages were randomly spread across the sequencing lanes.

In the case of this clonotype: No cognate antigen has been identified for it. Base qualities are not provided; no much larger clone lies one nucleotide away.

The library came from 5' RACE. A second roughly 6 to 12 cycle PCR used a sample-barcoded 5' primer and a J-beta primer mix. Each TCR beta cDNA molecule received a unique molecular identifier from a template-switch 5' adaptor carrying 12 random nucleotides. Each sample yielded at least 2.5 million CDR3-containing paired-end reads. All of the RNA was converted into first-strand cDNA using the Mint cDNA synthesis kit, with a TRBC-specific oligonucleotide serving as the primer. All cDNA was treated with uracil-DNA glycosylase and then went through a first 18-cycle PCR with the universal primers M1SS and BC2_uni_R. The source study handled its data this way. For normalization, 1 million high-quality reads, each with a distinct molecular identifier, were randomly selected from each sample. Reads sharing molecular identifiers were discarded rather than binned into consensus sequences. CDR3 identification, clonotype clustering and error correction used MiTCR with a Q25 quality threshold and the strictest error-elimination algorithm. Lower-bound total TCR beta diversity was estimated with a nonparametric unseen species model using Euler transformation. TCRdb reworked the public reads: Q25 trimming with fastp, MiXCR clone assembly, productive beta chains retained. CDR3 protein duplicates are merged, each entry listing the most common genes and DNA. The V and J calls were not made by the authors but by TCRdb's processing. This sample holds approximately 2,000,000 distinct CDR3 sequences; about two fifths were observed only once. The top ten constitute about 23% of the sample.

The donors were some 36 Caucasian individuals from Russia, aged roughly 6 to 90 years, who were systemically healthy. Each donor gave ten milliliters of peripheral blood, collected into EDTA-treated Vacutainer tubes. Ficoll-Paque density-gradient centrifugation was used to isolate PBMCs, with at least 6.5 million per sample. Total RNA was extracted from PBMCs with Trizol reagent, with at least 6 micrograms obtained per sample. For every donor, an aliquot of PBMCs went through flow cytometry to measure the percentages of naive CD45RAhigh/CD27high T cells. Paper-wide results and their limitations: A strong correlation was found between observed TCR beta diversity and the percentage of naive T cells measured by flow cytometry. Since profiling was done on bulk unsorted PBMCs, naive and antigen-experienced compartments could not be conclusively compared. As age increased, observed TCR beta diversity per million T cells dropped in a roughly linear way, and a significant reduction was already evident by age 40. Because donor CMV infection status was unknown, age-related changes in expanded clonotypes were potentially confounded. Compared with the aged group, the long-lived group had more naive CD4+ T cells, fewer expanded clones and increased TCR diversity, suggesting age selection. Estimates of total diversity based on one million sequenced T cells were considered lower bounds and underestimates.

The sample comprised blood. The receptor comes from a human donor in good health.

CDR3 region: CATSRDGTNEKLFF. In nucleotides, the sequence is TGTGCCACCAGCAGAGATGGAACTAATGAAAAACTGTTTTTT. The rearranged segments are TRBV15 and TRBJ1-4; no D gene call is confident. From a lookup of the germline V gene (reference sequence), CDR1 and CDR2 are LNHNV and YYDKDF. The V and J ends are trimmed by 0 bases and 1 base, leaving 3 bases between them. Inclusive of the bounding cysteine and phenylalanine, the CDR3 is 14 residues long. The CDR3 DNA has 42 bases and is translated from base 1. The variable domain in full, with residues beyond the CDR3 obtained from the reference TRBV15 and TRBJ1-4 genes, is DAMVIQNPRYQVTQFGKPVTLSCSQTLNHNVMYWYQQKSSQAPKLLFHYYDKDFNNEADTPDNFQSRRPNTSFCFLDIRSPGLGDTAMYLCATSRDGTNEKLFFGSGTQLSVL.